This is a list of T cell receptor beta chains from one sample in a study of graft-versus-host responses after intestinal transplantation. Assay used: immunoSEQ multiplex PCR; TCRdb lists only in-frame clones, some missing. The profile shows 80,000 or so clones, 92% of them singletons. Sequencing used PBMCs, obtained 98 days after intestinal transplantation. All receptors come from a human patient who received an intestinal transplant, so some T cells may come from the graft donor. CDR3s include the opening cysteine and the closing phenylalanine or tryptophan. The D gene is left open where the match is weak. Some rows have no size entry. The others give once, few or many, or a class for an expanded clone.

d_gene: TRBD2
abundance: NA
v_gene: TRBV18
j_gene: TRBJ2-5
CDR3nt: TGTGCCAGCTCACGACCTAGCGGGGGGCACAAAGAGACCCAGTACTTC
CDR3aa: CASSRPSGGHKETQYF

d_gene: TRBD2
abundance: NA
v_gene: TRBV2
j_gene: TRBJ2-2
CDR3nt: TGTGCCAGCAGGGAATTATTAGCGGGGGACACCGGGGAGCTGTTTTTT
CDR3aa: CASRELLAGDTGELFF

d_gene: NA
abundance: few
v_gene: TRBV6-1
j_gene: TRBJ1-4
CDR3nt: TGTGCCAGCACCAGTGGGGGCAGGCTTAATGAAAAACTGTTTTTT
CDR3aa: CASTSGGRLNEKLFF

d_gene: NA
abundance: NA
v_gene: TRBV14
j_gene: TRBJ1-1
CDR3nt: TGTGCCAGCAGCCTTCTGATGGTAGAGAACACTGAAGCTTTCTTT
CDR3aa: CASSLLMVENTEAFF

d_gene: NA
abundance: NA
v_gene: TRBV5-1
j_gene: TRBJ1-2
CDR3nt: TGCGCCAGCAGCTTGGCTCCCGAGGGAGGCTATGGCTACACCTTC
CDR3aa: CASSLAPEGGYGYTF

d_gene: NA
abundance: once
v_gene: TRBV5-1
j_gene: TRBJ2-7
CDR3nt: TGCGCCAGCAGCTTCTCCAGCGAGCTCTACGAGCAGTACTTC
CDR3aa: CASSFSSELYEQYF

d_gene: TRBD2
abundance: NA
v_gene: TRBV29-1
j_gene: TRBJ2-3
CDR3nt: TGCAGCGTTGAACCAGCGGGAGCAGGCACAGATACGCAGTATTTT
CDR3aa: CSVEPAGAGTDTQYF

d_gene: NA
abundance: NA
v_gene: TRBV9
j_gene: TRBJ1-2
CDR3nt: TGTGCCAGCAGCCCCAGCGGTCTCCCTAACTATGGCTACACCTTC
CDR3aa: CASSPSGLPNYGYTF

d_gene: TRBD1
abundance: NA
v_gene: TRBV5-6
j_gene: TRBJ1-6
CDR3nt: TGTGCCAGCAGCTTTGTCCAGGGACAGGGCTATAATTCACCCCTCCACTTT
CDR3aa: CASSFVQGQGYNSPLHF

d_gene: NA
abundance: NA
v_gene: TRBV19
j_gene: TRBJ1-2
CDR3nt: TGTGCCACCGACAGAGCTAACTATGGCTACACCTTC
CDR3aa: CATDRANYGYTF

d_gene: TRBD2
abundance: NA
v_gene: TRBV19
j_gene: TRBJ2-2
CDR3nt: TGTGCCAGTAGTAGGCTACTAGCGTCCGGGGAGCTGTTTTTT
CDR3aa: CASSRLLASGELFF

d_gene: NA
abundance: NA
v_gene: TRBV7-3
j_gene: TRBJ1-1
CDR3nt: TGTGCCAGCAGCTTAACCGGGGGCGGGGACACTGAAGCTTTCTTT
CDR3aa: CASSLTGGGDTEAFF

d_gene: NA
abundance: NA
v_gene: TRBV19
j_gene: TRBJ1-4
CDR3nt: TGTGCCAGTAGTACTATGGGATTCGGCGCTGAAAAACTGTTTTTT
CDR3aa: CASSTMGFGAEKLFF

d_gene: NA
abundance: few
v_gene: TRBV6-1
j_gene: TRBJ1-5
CDR3nt: TGTGCCAGCAGAGGCGGGGCAGGGGTGACTCAGCCCCAGCATTTT
CDR3aa: CASRGGAGVTQPQHF

d_gene: TRBD2
abundance: NA
v_gene: TRBV6-4
j_gene: TRBJ2-7
CDR3nt: TGTGCCAGCAGATTTTTAGCGGGGTTTGTCTCCTCCTACGAGCAGTACTTC
CDR3aa: CASRFLAGFVSSYEQYF

d_gene: TRBD1
abundance: few
v_gene: TRBV5-4
j_gene: TRBJ2-3
CDR3nt: TGTGCCAGCGGGGGACAGGGGATTTATTCAGGCACAGATACGCAGTATTTT
CDR3aa: CASGGQGIYSGTDTQYF

d_gene: NA
abundance: once
v_gene: TRBV5-1
j_gene: TRBJ2-5
CDR3nt: TGCGCCAGCAGCTTGGACGGGGGGACACAAGAGACCCAGTACTTC
CDR3aa: CASSLDGGTQETQYF

d_gene: NA
abundance: NA
v_gene: TRBV6-5
j_gene: TRBJ1-1
CDR3nt: TGTGCCAGCAGTCCTGATGGGTCAAACACTGAAGCTTTCTTT
CDR3aa: CASSPDGSNTEAFF

d_gene: TRBD2
abundance: NA
v_gene: TRBV2
j_gene: TRBJ2-7
CDR3nt: TGTGCCAGCTCTCAGCGGGGGGAGGGCTACGAGCAGTACTTC
CDR3aa: CASSQRGEGYEQYF

d_gene: TRBD1
abundance: NA
v_gene: TRBV15
j_gene: TRBJ2-7
CDR3nt: TGTGCCACCAGCAGAGAAGAAGGGGGCCCCTACGAGCAGTACTTC
CDR3aa: CATSREEGGPYEQYF

d_gene: TRBD2
abundance: once
v_gene: TRBV5-4
j_gene: TRBJ2-1
CDR3nt: TGTGCCAGCAGCTTATTAGCGGGAGCAATCAATGAGCAGTTCTTC
CDR3aa: CASSLLAGAINEQFF

d_gene: NA
abundance: NA
v_gene: TRBV27
j_gene: TRBJ2-7
CDR3nt: TGTGCCAGCAGTTTTGGGCAGGGGCACTACGAGCAGTACTTC
CDR3aa: CASSFGQGHYEQYF

d_gene: TRBD1
abundance: NA
v_gene: TRBV29-1
j_gene: TRBJ2-1
CDR3nt: TGCAGCGGCCATGGACAGGGGTACAATGAGCAGTTCTTC
CDR3aa: CSGHGQGYNEQFF

d_gene: TRBD1
abundance: NA
v_gene: TRBV6-1
j_gene: TRBJ1-3
CDR3nt: TGTGCCAGCAGTGCCCTCCTAGACAGGGTCGGAAACACCATATATTTT
CDR3aa: CASSALLDRVGNTIYF

d_gene: TRBD2
abundance: NA
v_gene: TRBV7-3
j_gene: TRBJ2-5
CDR3nt: TGTGCCAGCAGCCTGACTAGCGGGGGAACCCAGTACTTC
CDR3aa: CASSLTSGGTQYF

d_gene: NA
abundance: NA
v_gene: TRBV2
j_gene: TRBJ1-4
CDR3nt: TGTGCCAGCAGTCTAAGAACAGGGACAACTAATGAAAAACTGTTTTTT
CDR3aa: CASSLRTGTTNEKLFF

d_gene: NA
abundance: once
v_gene: TRBV7-9
j_gene: TRBJ2-7
CDR3nt: TGTGCCAGCAGCTTAGGCAATTGGGGCCAGGGGATCGACGAGCAGTACTTC
CDR3aa: CASSLGNWGQGIDEQYF

d_gene: NA
abundance: NA
v_gene: TRBV15
j_gene: TRBJ2-6
CDR3nt: TGTGCCACCAGCAGCTTACCCTTCTCTGGGGCCAACGTCCTGACTTTC
CDR3aa: CATSSLPFSGANVLTF

d_gene: NA
abundance: NA
v_gene: TRBV11-2
j_gene: TRBJ1-1
CDR3nt: TGTGCCAGCAGCCCCAGGGCTGGGGACACTGAAGCTTTCTTT
CDR3aa: CASSPRAGDTEAFF

d_gene: NA
abundance: once
v_gene: TRBV30
j_gene: TRBJ1-1
CDR3nt: TGTGCCTGGGTCCCGCACATATCCATGAACACTGAAGCTTTCTTT
CDR3aa: CAWVPHISMNTEAFF

d_gene: TRBD1
abundance: NA
v_gene: TRBV6-5
j_gene: TRBJ1-2
CDR3nt: TGTGCCAGCAGCCCCGGACAGGAGGTCTATGGCTACACCTTC
CDR3aa: CASSPGQEVYGYTF

d_gene: TRBD2
abundance: NA
v_gene: TRBV11-2
j_gene: TRBJ2-3
CDR3nt: TGTGCCAGCAGCTTAGATCTTGTGGGACTAGCGGGAGGGATCACAGATACGCAGTATTTT
CDR3aa: CASSLDLVGLAGGITDTQYF

d_gene: TRBD2
abundance: NA
v_gene: TRBV15
j_gene: TRBJ2-1
CDR3nt: TGTGCCACCAGCAGGACTAGCGGGAGCTACAATGAGCAGTTCTTC
CDR3aa: CATSRTSGSYNEQFF